This T cell receptor beta chain is from a study of T cells after yellow fever vaccination. Study context: With SMART-Seq v4 Ultra Low Input, the fractions containing low cell numbers were prepared.

Germline loops: CDR1 KGHDR, CDR2 SFDVKD. The CDR3 covers 13 residues. V gave up 6 bases and J gave up 3 bases; unmatched junction bases: 4. Synthesis of TCR cDNA relied on 5'RACE template switching, which attached a universal primer site and UMIs. MiXCR, applied by TCRdb to the 5' RACE reads, yields one record per CDR3 protein. The table records approximately 90,000 distinct CDR3 sequences, 10% to 15% of them present only once. Study results and caveats: A secondary response was less intense yet reached its peak sooner, at day 5 versus 15. Overlap between CD4 and CD8 compartments was detected for a small share of clonotypes.

This TCR was recovered from a young man who received the YFV17D yellow fever vaccine. The sample in question was CD8+ T cells not binding an NS4B(214-222) dextramer, sorted from PBMCs, obtained more than 20 days after the first yellow fever vaccination. The gene calls are TRBV24-1 and TRBJ2-7; TRBD1 aligns across 7 bases. CDR3 in DNA: TGTGCCACCAGTTGGGACAGACACTACGAGCAGTACTTC. It is translated as CATSWDRHYEQYF.